This T cell receptor beta chain was recovered during a study of T cells in localized non-small cell lung cancer. Overall study findings and caveats: Highest T cell clonality was seen in uninvolved adjacent lung, surpassing that measured in tumor. The study linked higher blood T cell density to longer overall survival. Of the top 100 tumor clones, median around 55 were in adjacent lung, 25 to 30 among its top 100.

This CDR3 is 15 amino acids long. Looked up from germline, CDR1 is MDHEN and CDR2 is SYDVKM. V gave up 3 bases and J gave up 6 bases; unmatched junction bases: 9. Sequenced by immunoSEQ multiplex PCR; TCRdb stores in-frame clones only, minus some. Of fewer than 50,000 clones listed, 83% were seen once; the top ten hold 6.5% to 10%. Of note for this clone: Its antigen is not identified.

The specimen comprised PBMCs, sampled before any cancer treatment. The J gene is TRBJ2-7, the V gene TRBV28; 9 bases align to TRBD2. This clonotype was sampled from a man aged 35-75 years with stage II lung adenocarcinoma. This CDR3 is CASSLGLAVRTEQYF. CDR3 coding DNA: TGTGCCAGCAGTTTGGGACTAGCCGTACGCACCGAGCAGTACTTC.